The rows below give T cell receptor beta chains drawn from one sample of a study of Ad26.COV2.S vaccination and SARS-CoV-2 variants. This table comes from immunoSEQ multiplex PCR, and its TCRdb copy is limited to in-frame clones, with some not included. This table holds roughly 390,000 clones, about nine tenths found once. Sample: peripheral blood, taken in a trial of Ad26.COV2.S vaccine versus placebo. These receptors came from a person between 18 and 65 years old who received the Ad26.COV2.S COVID-19 vaccine or a placebo. The CDR3 runs from the conserved cysteine through the conserved F or W. Each record gives: D gene, J gene, clone size, V gene, CDR3 protein, CDR3 DNA. The D gene is left open where the match is weak. Some rows have no size entry. The others give once, few or many, or a class for an expanded clone.

D gene: TRBD1
J gene: TRBJ1-2
clone size: .
V gene: TRBV5-1
CDR3 protein: CASSPDMRQGTGYTF
CDR3 DNA: TGCGCCAGCAGCCCGGACATGCGACAGGGTACCGGCTACACCTTC

D gene: .
J gene: TRBJ1-2
clone size: .
V gene: TRBV6-6
CDR3 protein: CASSYRPGGGYGYTF
CDR3 DNA: TGTGCCAGCAGTTACCGCCCGGGGGGTGGATATGGCTACACCTTC

D gene: .
J gene: TRBJ2-3
clone size: .
V gene: TRBV29-1
CDR3 protein: CSVEGDHGDTQYF
CDR3 DNA: TGCAGCGTTGAAGGGGACCATGGAGATACGCAGTATTTT

D gene: TRBD2
J gene: TRBJ2-1
clone size: .
V gene: TRBV10-3
CDR3 protein: CAIRGLAGGNEQFF
CDR3 DNA: TGTGCCATCAGGGGACTAGCGGGGGGAAATGAGCAGTTCTTC

D gene: .
J gene: TRBJ1-1
clone size: .
V gene: TRBV2
CDR3 protein: CASSRMNTEAFF
CDR3 DNA: TGTGCCAGCAGCCGCATGAACACTGAAGCTTTCTTT

D gene: TRBD2
J gene: TRBJ2-3
clone size: once
V gene: TRBV2
CDR3 protein: CASSRTSGYTDTQYF
CDR3 DNA: TGTGCCAGCAGTCGGACTAGCGGCTACACAGATACGCAGTATTTT

D gene: .
J gene: TRBJ2-7
clone size: .
V gene: TRBV15
CDR3 protein: CATSPRRRYEQYF
CDR3 DNA: TGTGCCACCAGCCCCCGCCGCAGGTACGAGCAGTACTTC

D gene: .
J gene: TRBJ2-7
clone size: .
V gene: TRBV5-1
CDR3 protein: CASSWGAGGPYEQYF
CDR3 DNA: TGCGCCAGCAGCTGGGGGGCAGGGGGGCCCTACGAGCAGTACTTC

D gene: TRBD2
J gene: TRBJ2-3
clone size: .
V gene: TRBV6-6
CDR3 protein: CASSYGLAGGPDTQYF
CDR3 DNA: TGTGCCAGCAGTTACGGCCTAGCGGGGGGACCAGATACGCAGTATTTT

D gene: .
J gene: TRBJ2-5
clone size: .
V gene: TRBV11-2
CDR3 protein: CASSLVLRETQYF
CDR3 DNA: TGTGCCAGCAGCTTAGTTTTAAGGGAGACCCAGTACTTC

D gene: .
J gene: TRBJ1-2
clone size: .
V gene: TRBV7-9
CDR3 protein: CASSGPENYGYTF
CDR3 DNA: TGTGCCAGCAGCGGGCCCGAGAACTATGGCTACACCTTC

D gene: .
J gene: TRBJ2-3
clone size: .
V gene: TRBV5-1
CDR3 protein: CASSLALLSTDTQYF
CDR3 DNA: TGCGCCAGCAGCTTGGCGCTCTTGAGCACAGATACGCAGTATTTT

D gene: TRBD1
J gene: TRBJ1-2
clone size: .
V gene: TRBV6-1
CDR3 protein: CASSEMTGFYGYTF
CDR3 DNA: TGTGCCAGCAGTGAAATGACAGGGTTCTATGGCTACACCTTC

D gene: TRBD2
J gene: TRBJ2-1
clone size: .
V gene: TRBV10-2
CDR3 protein: CASRQRERGEQFF
CDR3 DNA: TGCGCCAGCCGACAGCGGGAAAGGGGTGAGCAGTTCTTC

D gene: TRBD1
J gene: TRBJ1-2
clone size: .
V gene: TRBV7-8
CDR3 protein: CASSLGSGQTNRIYNYGYTF
CDR3 DNA: TGTGCCAGCAGCTTAGGATCGGGACAGACAAATCGGATTTATAACTATGGCTACACCTTC

D gene: .
J gene: TRBJ1-6
clone size: .
V gene: TRBV6-4
CDR3 protein: CASSDSGESNSPLHF
CDR3 DNA: TGTGCCAGCAGTGACTCTGGCGAATCCAATTCACCCCTCCACTTT

D gene: .
J gene: TRBJ1-2
clone size: once
V gene: TRBV12-3/TRBV12-4
CDR3 protein: CASSKAGVGYTF
CDR3 DNA: TGTGCCAGCAGCAAGGCAGGGGTTGGCTACACCTTC

D gene: .
J gene: TRBJ1-5
clone size: .
V gene: TRBV3-1/TRBV3-2
CDR3 protein: CASSQGPGHPPDQPQHF
CDR3 DNA: TGTGCCAGCAGCCAAGGACCGGGACACCCACCAGATCAGCCCCAGCATTTT

D gene: .
J gene: TRBJ1-2
clone size: .
V gene: TRBV5-5
CDR3 protein: CASSLDGELRHYGYTF
CDR3 DNA: TGTGCCAGCAGCTTGGACGGGGAATTGAGACACTATGGCTACACCTTC

D gene: TRBD1
J gene: TRBJ1-2
clone size: once
V gene: TRBV4-1
CDR3 protein: CASSQGRATGVYGYTF
CDR3 DNA: TGCGCCAGCAGCCAAGGAAGGGCGACAGGGGTCTATGGCTACACCTTC

D gene: TRBD1
J gene: TRBJ1-3
clone size: .
V gene: TRBV5-4
CDR3 protein: CASSLAGTGLGNTIYF
CDR3 DNA: TGTGCCAGCAGCTTGGCCGGGACAGGGTTAGGAAACACCATATATTTT

D gene: TRBD1
J gene: TRBJ1-5
clone size: .
V gene: TRBV4-3
CDR3 protein: CASSQGQGANQPQHF
CDR3 DNA: TGCGCCAGCAGCCAGGGACAGGGTGCTAATCAGCCCCAGCATTTT

D gene: .
J gene: TRBJ2-7
clone size: .
V gene: TRBV3-1/TRBV3-2
CDR3 protein: CASSQGAGASYEQYF
CDR3 DNA: TGTGCCAGCAGCCAAGGGGCGGGGGCCTCCTACGAGCAGTACTTC

D gene: .
J gene: TRBJ1-3
clone size: .
V gene: TRBV5-1
CDR3 protein: CASSLDQRGNTIYF
CDR3 DNA: TGCGCCAGCAGCTTGGACCAAAGAGGAAACACCATATATTTT

D gene: .
J gene: TRBJ1-2
clone size: once
V gene: TRBV3-1/TRBV3-2
CDR3 protein: CASSPSQGSSNYGYTF
CDR3 DNA: TGTGCCAGCAGCCCTTCACAGGGCTCAAGTAACTATGGCTACACCTTC

D gene: .
J gene: TRBJ2-7
clone size: .
V gene: TRBV5-1
CDR3 protein: CASSLAPQDTISYEQYF
CDR3 DNA: TGCGCCAGCAGCCTAGCCCCTCAGGACACCATATCCTACGAGCAGTACTTC

D gene: TRBD1
J gene: TRBJ1-2
clone size: once
V gene: TRBV7-9
CDR3 protein: CASSSGTGAMPMTYGYTF
CDR3 DNA: TGTGCCAGCAGCTCGGGGACAGGCGCCATGCCGATGACCTATGGCTACACCTTC

D gene: .
J gene: TRBJ1-1
clone size: once
V gene: TRBV7-9
CDR3 protein: CASSPTARGTEAFF
CDR3 DNA: TGTGCCAGCAGCCCGACAGCCCGGGGCACTGAAGCTTTCTTT

D gene: .
J gene: TRBJ1-5
clone size: few
V gene: TRBV6-6
CDR3 protein: CASSPYGLRGDSNQPQHF
CDR3 DNA: TGTGCCAGCAGTCCCTACGGACTTAGAGGGGATAGCAATCAGCCCCAGCATTTT

D gene: TRBD1
J gene: TRBJ1-2
clone size: .
V gene: TRBV18
CDR3 protein: CASSPGTGGSYGYTF
CDR3 DNA: TGTGCCAGCTCTCCCGGGACAGGGGGTTCTTATGGCTACACCTTC

D gene: .
J gene: TRBJ2-5
clone size: .
V gene: TRBV21-1
CDR3 protein: CASSTHSEKTGEEETQYF
CDR3 DNA: TGTGCCAGCAGCACCCACTCAGAAAAGACAGGGGAAGAAGAGACCCAGTACTTC